The following is a T cell receptor (beta chain) sequence with its context. Its specificity is unknown. Produced via immunoSEQ multiplex PCR; TCRdb's table is partial and in-frame only. Here the sample spans 70,000 to 85,000 clones, more than 70% being singletons. The record originates from a study of vaccination effects on CD4 cells after COVID-19. This CDR3 has 15 residues. V was shortened by 2 bases and J by 5 bases, with 15 bases between the two germline ends. Germline-derived CDR1 and CDR2 are SGHVS and FQNEAQ. Study results and limitations: Substantial clonal contraction characterized both infection- and vaccine-induced clones late after vaccination.

Researchers isolated CD4+ T cells once approximately 10 days of culture had elapsed. The clonotype comes from a human donor who received a COVID-19 vaccine. Specimen: CD4+ T cells from PBMCs cultured without peptide, collected before COVID-19 vaccination. V usage is TRBV7-8 and J usage is TRBJ1-1; D not resolved. CDR3: CASSLNLGVGTEAFF. The CDR3 region has the DNA TGTGCCAGCAGCTTAAATCTGGGCGTCGGGACTGAAGCTTTCTTT.